One and the same sample provided the 20 T cell receptor beta chains below, sequenced in a study of cytomegalovirus exposure and HLA in healthy donors. 60 Vbeta and 13 Jbeta primers were used in PCR. Assay used: immunoSEQ multiplex PCR; TCRdb lists only in-frame clones, some missing. The data contain over 85,000 clones, around 81% of them singletons. Sequencing was performed on PBMCs. The source of these receptors is a man aged 35 to 55 in good health and CMV-seropositive.

The genes are TRBV11-3 and TRBJ2-1; TRBD2 agrees at 7 bases. Trimming at V came to 2 bases and at J to 3 bases, leaving 4 bases not matched to a gene. CDR3 length: 15 amino acids. Germline CDR1 SGHNT, CDR2 YENEEA. CDR3 bases: TGTGCCAGCAGCTTATTGGGGGGGGACTACAATGAGCAGTTCTTC. Protein: CASSLLGGDYNEQFF.

This clone was observed a single time. J is TRBJ2-7 and V is TRBV21-1; the table's D gene call, TRBD1, was not cross checked with the DNA. TRBV21-1 is a pseudogene segment. The CDR3 totals 18 residues. CDR3 nucleotide sequence: TGTGCCAGCAGCAAATCGGGGATTACTCGGGTTGGGACAGGGGGGCAGTACTTC. This codes for CASSKSGITRVGTGGQYF.

V and J are TRBV7-6 and TRBJ1-1, with D possibly TRBD1 on 5 matching bases. The CDR3 is 14 residues long. The germline V gene encodes CDR1 SGHVS and CDR2 FNYEAQ. Trimming removed 5 bases at V and 5 bases at J, with 15 bases between. CDR3 nucleotides: TGTGCCAGCAGCCCGGGACTGGGAGGGACTGAAGCTTTCTTT. It yields the protein CASSPGLGGTEAFF.

The chain uses TRBV6-5 and TRBJ1-1; no clear D gene. Germline loops: CDR1 MNHEY, CDR2 SVGAGI. The V end lost 2 bases, the J end lost 10 bases, and 11 bases lay between the germline ends. CDR3 length: 12 residues. CDR3 region: CASSYPTEGAFF. In DNA form, the CDR3 reads TGTGCCAGCAGTTACCCCACCGAGGGAGCTTTCTTT.

The chain joins TRBV11-2 to TRBJ2-5; maybe TRBD2 (5 bases). This CDR3 has 15 residues. V was pared by 3 bases and J by 2 bases, with 13 bases between. The V gene's germline CDR1 is SGHAT and CDR2 FQNNGV. In DNA form, the CDR3 reads TGTGCCAGCAGCTTTCAAACTAGTCGGCAAGAGACCCAGTACTTC. Translating it yields CASSFQTSRQETQYF.

V usage is TRBV2 and J usage is TRBJ2-2; 9 bases map to TRBD1. Germline lookup yields CDR1 SNHLY and CDR2 FYNNEI. V shed 4 bases, J shed 1 base, and the junction held 10 bases outside the gene matches. This CDR3 contains 18 residues. The chain's CDR3 is CASSVRQGDPLNTGELFF. Here the CDR3 DNA reads TGTGCCAGCAGTGTGAGACAGGGGGACCCACTGAACACCGGGGAGCTGTTTTTT.

CDR3: CASSLGLASNTGELFF. The DNA for the CDR3 is TGTGCCAGCAGCTTAGGCCTAGCGTCGAACACCGGGGAGCTGTTTTTT. This rearrangement joins TRBV11-3 to TRBJ2-2; D is perhaps TRBD2 (6 bases). Germline CDR1 SGHNT, CDR2 YENEEA. Trimming pared 1 base from V and 0 bases from J, leaving 9 bases between. This CDR3 region has 16 residues.

The rearrangement joins TRBV25-1 to TRBJ1-5, with 7 bases identical to TRBD1. The CDR3 is 12 amino acids. The J segment lost 9 bases and the V segment lost 6 bases, leaving 5 bases of the junction unmatched. CDR1 and CDR2 from the germline V gene are MGHDK and SYGVNS. CDR3 in DNA: TGTGCCAGCAGGACAGGGTTCGGGCCCCAGCATTTT. Its protein is CASRTGFGPQHF. The entire variable domain, with the rest obtained from reference TRBV25-1 and TRBJ1-5, is as follows: EADIYQTPRYLVIGTGKKITLECSQTMGHDKMYWYQQDPGMELHLIHYSYGVNSTEKGDLSSESTVSRIRTEHFPLTLESARPSHTSQYLCASRTGFGPQHFGDGTRLSIL.

This chain uses TRBV6-6 with TRBJ1-1; a weak D match, TRBD1 (5 bases). V lost 2 bases and J lost 2, with 9 bases in between. This CDR3 has 14 residues. Looked up from germline, CDR1 is MNHNY and CDR2 is SVGAGI (reference sequence). The CDR3 DNA follows: TGTGCCAGCAGTTACGACGGGGGAAACACTGAAGCTTTCTTT. This gives the protein CASSYDGGNTEAFF.

The chain recombines TRBV7-8 with TRBJ1-3; D perhaps matches TRBD1 (5 bases). This CDR3 is built from 13 residues. Germline CDR1 and CDR2: SGHVS and FQNEAQ. V was shortened by 3 bases and J by 6 bases, with 9 bases between the two germline ends. The CDR3 region is CASSFTGENTIYF. The CDR3 region has the DNA TGTGCCAGCAGCTTTACAGGCGAAAACACCATATATTTT. Combining the CDR3 with reference TRBV7-8 and TRBJ1-3 gives the whole variable domain GAGVSQSPRYKVAKRGQDVALRCDPISGHVSLFWYQQALGQGPEFLTYFQNEAQLDKSGLPSDRFFAERPEGSVSTLKIQRTQQEDSAVYLCASSFTGENTIYFGEGSWLTVV.

Regarding this clone: Additional DNA sequences in this sample encode the identical CDR3. The chain recombines TRBV19 with TRBJ1-2; no firm D call. The ends were cut back, 1 base at V and 4 bases at J, with 10 bases in the middle. CDR3 length: 14 amino acids. Germline lookup yields CDR1 LNHDA and CDR2 SQIVND (reference sequence). DNA of the CDR3: TGTGCCAGTAGTATAGGGAGTACGGGCTATGGCTACACCTTC. Amino acids: CASSIGSTGYGYTF.

The V call is TRBV18, the J call TRBJ2-7; 9 bases are a match to TRBD1. CDR3 size: 14 residues. Germline CDR1 and CDR2: KGHSH and LQKENI. After removal of 2 bases from V and 2 bases from J, the junction contained 1 base not matched to a gene. CDR3 loop: CASSPGTGTYEQYF. CDR3 nucleotides: TGTGCCAGCTCACCAGGGACAGGGACCTACGAGCAGTACTTC.

This clone was counted between two and nine times. This chain joins TRBV7-6 and TRBJ1-4; D remains ambiguous. This CDR3 spans 15 amino acids. V was shortened by 1 base and J by 4 bases, with 10 bases between the two germline ends. Germline CDR1 and CDR2: SGHVS and FNYEAQ. CDR3 DNA: TGTGCCAGCAGCTTAGACACAATGGTTAATGAAAAACTGTTTTTT. Translation gives CASSLDTMVNEKLFF.

CDR3 DNA: TGTGCCAGCAGTTACTCGTCCAGGACTAATGAGCAGTTCTTC. This sequence encodes CASSYSSRTNEQFF. The chain recombines TRBV6-7 with TRBJ2-1, with D perhaps matching TRBD2 (5 bases). TRBV6-7 is placed among ORFs of uncertain function. The germline V and J ends were trimmed by 0 bases and 7 bases, with 10 bases remaining between them. The CDR3 sequence is 14 residues long.

CDR3 residues: CASSLGQRGPETQYF. The CDR3 nucleotides read TGTGCCAGCAGCTTAGGGCAGCGGGGGCCAGAGACCCAGTACTTC. V gene TRBV7-9 combines with J gene TRBJ2-5, with 8 bases matching TRBD2. Germline-derived CDR1 and CDR2 are SEHNR and FQNEAQ (reference sequence). The CDR3 is made up of 15 amino acids. J was trimmed by 4 bases and V by 1 base; bases with no gene match: 5.

This chain connects TRBV29-1 to TRBJ2-5; 8 nucleotides agree with TRBD1. With 4 bases clipped from V and 9 bases from J, the junction kept 7 bases outside the gene matches. The germline CDR1 and CDR2 sequences are SQVTM and ANQGSEA. The CDR3 loop spans 12 amino acids. In DNA, the CDR3 is TGCAGCGTTGCAGGGGGCTATGGGCCCCAGTACTTC. Translation: CSVAGGYGPQYF.

J is TRBJ1-3 and V is TRBV18, with 8 bases identical to TRBD1. The germline V gene encodes CDR1 KGHSH and CDR2 LQKENI. The junction had 2 bases not matched to a gene; V was cut back by 1 base and J by 3 bases. CDR3 size: 15 residues. DNA for the CDR3: TGTGCCAGCTCACCACTCGACAGGGGTGGAAACACCATATATTTT. Residues: CASSPLDRGGNTIYF.

The rearrangement uses TRBV5-4 and TRBJ2-1, with a tentative D call TRBD2 (7 bases). The CDR3 runs 15 residues. Trimming stripped 4 bases from V and 4 bases from J, with 15 bases between. Germline CDR1 SGHNT, CDR2 YYREEE (reference sequence). The CDR3 sequence: CASSRGGGTYNEQFF. The DNA for the CDR3 is TGTGCCAGCAGCAGAGGGGGGGGTACGTACAATGAGCAGTTCTTC.

This clone was seen just once. This rearrangement joins TRBV5-1 to TRBJ2-7, with D tentatively TRBD1 (6 bases). The germline V gene has CDR1 SGHRS and CDR2 YFSETQ. V was shortened by 4 bases and J by 1 base, with 15 bases between the two germline ends. The CDR3 totals 15 residues. CDR3 sequence reads: CASSPFPTGSYEQYF. The CDR3 DNA reads TGCGCCAGCAGCCCTTTCCCGACAGGATCCTACGAGCAGTACTTC.

This sequence joins TRBV6-5 and TRBJ1-2; 8 bases line up with TRBD1. Losses at the gene ends were 4 bases for V and 7 bases for J; bases not matched to a gene: 8. The CDR3 consists of 14 residues. CDR1 and CDR2 (germline): MNHEY, SVGAGI. The CDR3 is CASSSRTGRGGYTF. The CDR3 DNA reads as TGTGCCAGCAGTTCCAGGACAGGGCGCGGTGGCTACACCTTC.